The 14 T cell receptor beta chains listed next were all sequenced from one sample in a study of read filtering for tumor transcriptome and immune sequencing (dated by TCRdb to the early 2020s). Reads for this sample came from an Illumina HiSeq 4000. TCR libraries were constructed from approximately 360 ng RNA using the Immunoverse kit, and molecular barcoded adaptors covering alpha/delta and beta/gamma chains were employed. The public reads were run again by TCRdb, first through fastp at Q25 and then through MiXCR, and only productive beta chains were kept. Records with the same CDR3 protein are collapsed into one entry carrying the most frequent genes and DNA. The sample yields some 80,000 distinct CDR3 sequences; about 12% were counted once. 15% of the sample comes from the top ten. The sample consisted of a population of CD138-negative cells sorted from bone marrow. The cell subset or site label of this sample denotes: bone marrow mononuclear cells depleted of CD138+ plasma/myeloma cells by negative magnetic selection. These TCRs come from a donor over 35 with multiple myeloma.

By sample fraction, this clonotype is medium-sized. The chain is built from TRBV6-1 and TRBJ1-5; D unresolved. CDR1 is MNHNS, CDR2 SASEGT, per germline. With 5 bases removed from V and 0 bases from J, the gap between germline ends came to 14 bases. The CDR3 runs to 16 residues. DNA for the CDR3: TGTGCCAGCAGTAGTACCTTTACGCATAGCAATCAGCCCCAGCATTTT. Protein: CASSSTFTHSNQPQHF.

This clonotype came up many times. The CDR3 DNA is TGTGCCAGCAGCTTAGCCCCCGGACATAGCTATGAGCAGTACTTC. It specifies CASSLAPGHSYEQYF. The rearrangement uses TRBV7-9 and TRBJ2-7, with D perhaps TRBD1 (5 bases). Trimming took off 0 bases at V and 7 bases at J, with 16 bases between the two ends. Germline lookup yields CDR1 SEHNR and CDR2 FQNEAQ (reference sequence). The CDR3 is 15 amino acids.

This clonotype was seen a few times. The chain joins TRBV7-8 to TRBJ1-5; the D is unclear. Germline-derived CDR1 and CDR2 are SGHVS and FQNEAQ. This CDR3 has 13 residues. V lost 3 bases and J 4 bases, leaving 7 bases between the germline ends. The chain's CDR3 is CASSLRLNQPQHF. The CDR3 DNA reads TGTGCCAGCAGCTTGAGGTTGAATCAGCCCCAGCATTTT.

The rearrangement joins TRBV28 to TRBJ2-1; D gene unclear. Germline V gene data show CDR1 as MDHEN and CDR2 as SYDVKM. The germline V and J ends were trimmed by 10 bases and 7 bases, with 8 bases remaining between them. The CDR3 extends over 10 amino acids. CDR3 DNA sequence: TGTGCCACAGTAGGTAATGAGCAGTTCTTC. Translated: CATVGNEQFF.

This clonotype has more than one count but fewer than ten. In nucleotides, the CDR3 is TGTGCCAGCAGTCCGGGACAGGGTCGCTACGAGCAGTACTTC. It codes for CASSPGQGRYEQYF. The genes are TRBV28 and TRBJ2-7; 9 bases match TRBD1. The CDR3 is made up of 14 amino acids. Trimming at V came to 5 bases and at J to 3 bases, leaving 5 bases not matched to a gene. Germline lookup yields CDR1 MDHEN and CDR2 SYDVKM.

This clonotype showed up just a few times. A read error may explain this, as a much larger clone is one base away. The V gene is TRBV20-1, the J gene TRBJ1-2; D ambiguous. In germline, CDR1 is DFQATT, CDR2 SNEGSKA (reference sequence). The length of the CDR3 is 12 residues. As DNA, the CDR3 is TGCAGTGCTCCTGGAGATAACCATGGCTACACCTTC. This sequence encodes CSAPGDNHGYTF.

This clonotype was detected ten times or more. The V call is TRBV30, the J call TRBJ2-3; TRBD2 matches 13 bases. V gave up 0 bases and J gave up 4 bases; unmatched junction bases: 1. Germline CDR1 is GTSNPN and CDR2 is SVGIG (reference sequence). The CDR3 sequence is 15 residues long. CDR3 in amino acids: CAWSVLAGGSDTQYF. The DNA of the CDR3 is TGTGCCTGGAGTGTACTAGCGGGAGGGTCAGATACGCAGTATTTT.

The chain recombines TRBV28 with TRBJ2-1, with D perhaps TRBD1 or TRBD2 (5 bases each). This CDR3 spans 15 amino acids. Germline CDR1 and CDR2: MDHEN and SYDVKM. V was shortened by 1 base and J by 7 bases, with 14 bases between the two germline ends. CDR3: CASSLYGSEGNEQFF. CDR3 in DNA: TGTGCCAGCAGTTTATACGGCTCAGAGGGGAATGAGCAGTTCTTC.

This clonotype was picked up many times. The V call is TRBV7-8, the J call TRBJ2-1; D may be TRBD1 or TRBD2 (5 bases each). Germline V lookup: CDR1 SGHVS, CDR2 FQNEAQ. This CDR3 region has 15 residues. The V end lost 7 bases, the J end lost 0 bases, and 13 bases lay between the germline ends. The CDR3 is CASTDGASSYNEQFF. The CDR3 nucleotides are TGTGCCAGCACAGACGGGGCGAGCTCCTACAATGAGCAGTTCTTC. The full variable domain, completed using reference TRBV7-8 and TRBJ2-1, is GAGVSQSPRYKVAKRGQDVALRCDPISGHVSLFWYQQALGQGPEFLTYFQNEAQLDKSGLPSDRFFAERPEGSVSTLKIQRTQQEDSAVYLCASTDGASSYNEQFFGPGTRLTVL.

This clonotype was observed many times. This chain links TRBV7-9 with TRBJ2-1; D perhaps matches TRBD2 (5 bases). Trimming removed 6 bases at V and 5 bases at J, with 14 bases between. The germline CDR1 and CDR2 sequences are SEHNR and FQNEAQ (reference sequence). This CDR3 has 14 residues. The CDR3 loop reads CASSLDSQHNEQFF. The CDR3, as DNA: TGTGCCAGCAGTTTGGACTCCCAGCACAATGAGCAGTTCTTC.

A note on this clonotype: This may be a read error: a much more frequent sequence differs by one nucleotide. This chain connects TRBV7-9 to TRBJ2-7; 13 bases match TRBD2. Germline CDR1 reads SEHNR; CDR2 reads FQNEAQ (reference sequence). This CDR3 has 17 residues. The J segment lost 6 bases and the V segment lost 4 bases, leaving 12 bases of the junction unmatched. The chain's CDR3 is CASSSARGLAGTCEQYF. For the CDR3, the DNA is TGTGCCAGCAGCTCCGCTCGGGGACTAGCGGGAACCTGCGAGCAGTACTTC.

This clonotype came up many times. This chain uses TRBV28 with TRBJ2-3; 13 nucleotides line up with TRBD2. The V gene end was trimmed by 6 bases and the J gene end by 6 bases; junction bases not matched to a gene: 3. The CDR3 is made up of 14 amino acids. The V gene's germline CDR1 is MDHEN and CDR2 SYDVKM. The CDR3: CASRTSGRLDTQYF. The DNA for the CDR3 is TGTGCCAGCAGGACTAGCGGGAGGTTGGATACGCAGTATTTT.

This clonotype was observed a few times. A much bigger clone sits one base away, suggesting this may be a read error. This chain joins TRBV12-2 and TRBJ2-7; the table calls TRBD2, which could not be checked here. TRBV12-2 is an annotated pseudogene. The CDR3 is 15 amino acids. As DNA, the CDR3 is TGTGCAAGTCGCCTACGAGCGGGAAATTCCTGCGAGCAGTACTTC. Translation: CASRLRAGNSCEQYF.

This clonotype occurred many times. CDR3 residues: CSVGSASSYNEQFF. The CDR3 DNA reads as TGCAGCGTTGGTTCGGCCAGCTCCTACAATGAGCAGTTCTTC. This chain connects TRBV29-1 to TRBJ2-1; D gene unclear. Germline V gene sequence: CDR1 SQVTM, CDR2 ANQGSEA. V lost 4 bases and J lost 0, with 10 bases in between. The CDR3 spans 14 residues.